The 25 T cell receptor beta chains presented below share a single source sample, sequenced in a study of response to subunit inactivated influenza vaccine. Using its own MiXCR run on the RT-PCR reads, TCRdb lists one record per CDR3 protein. Of around 250,000 distinct CDR3 sequences in the sample, approximately 12% were seen once. Sequencing used non-naive T cells sorted from PBMCs, obtained 14 days before vaccination. The receptors shown here come from a man aged 50 or older who received an inactivated influenza vaccine.

This clonotype occurred many times. The V call is TRBV12-3 or TRBV12-4, the J call TRBJ2-3, with unresolved D. This CDR3 is built from 12 residues. Trimming stripped 3 bases from V and 4 bases from J, with 5 bases between. The CDR3 spells CASSFHADTQYF. DNA for the CDR3: TGTGCCAGCAGTTTCCACGCAGATACGCAGTATTTT.

This clonotype was found a few times. The rearrangement links TRBV2 to TRBJ1-1; D uncertain. Trimming took off 10 bases at V and 8 bases at J, with 17 bases between the two ends. CDR3 length: 12 residues. Germline V lookup: CDR1 SNHLY, CDR2 FYNNEI. CDR3 region: CAIPGMGIEAFF. The CDR3 DNA reads as TGTGCCATCCCGGGCATGGGTATAGAAGCTTTCTTT.

This chain uses TRBV7-6 with TRBJ2-5, with D possibly being TRBD1 (6 bases). The CDR3 is made up of 14 amino acids. V gave up 6 bases and J gave up 3 bases, with 14 bases separating them. CDR1 SGHVS and CDR2 FNYEAQ come from the germline V gene. In nucleotides, the CDR3 is TGTGCCAGCAGTCTTGGGGGCAGGGAAGAGACCCAGTACTTC. Residues: CASSLGGREETQYF.

The chain is built from TRBV7-6 and TRBJ2-7, with D perhaps TRBD2 (6 bases). Looked up from germline, CDR1 is SGHVS and CDR2 is FNYEAQ. This CDR3 comprises 15 residues. Trimming took 2 bases from V and 4 from J, leaving 15 bases between them. Here the CDR3 DNA reads TGTGCCAGCAGCTTACAAGCGGGTCTCCATTACGAGCAGTACTTC. Protein: CASSLQAGLHYEQYF.

This clonotype was counted between two and nine times. The chain carries TRBV6-4 and TRBJ2-3; D tentatively fits TRBD1 or TRBD2 (7 bases each). The germline V gene has CDR1 MRHNA and CDR2 SNTAGT. Trimming pared 4 bases from V and 3 bases from J, leaving 14 bases between. This CDR3 has 15 residues. CDR3 DNA: TGTGCCAGCAGTGCCCAGGGGGGAGGGACAGATACGCAGTATTTT. This sequence encodes CASSAQGGGTDTQYF.

Only a few counts were recorded for this clonotype. The rearrangement uses TRBV25-1 and TRBJ2-7; D call uncertain. The V gene's germline CDR1 is MGHDK and CDR2 SYGVNS. CDR3 size: 13 residues. The V and J ends lost 3 bases and 4 bases respectively, with 10 bases between them. The CDR3 coding sequence is TGTGCCAGCAGTGACCGGGTTAGGTACGAGCAGTACTTC. It codes for CASSDRVRYEQYF.

Only a few counts were recorded for this clonotype. In nucleotides, the CDR3 is TGTGCCAGCAGTTTCGATGGGGGCGGCTCTGGAAACACCATATATTTT. It translates to CASSFDGGGSGNTIYF. V and J are TRBV12-3 or TRBV12-4 and TRBJ1-3; TRBD1 is a possible D gene (6 bases). V lost 3 bases and J 0 bases, leaving 12 bases between the germline ends. The CDR3 spans 16 residues.

This clonotype was recorded many times. The CDR3 is CSARDGVLLAAKPYEQYF. In DNA, the CDR3 is TGCAGTGCTAGAGATGGGGTATTACTAGCGGCTAAACCCTACGAGCAGTACTTC. The chain uses TRBV20-1 and TRBJ2-7; 8 bases map to TRBD2. Germline CDR1 reads DFQATT; CDR2 reads SNEGSKA (reference sequence). Trimming removed 0 bases from V and 2 bases from J; junction bases left unmatched: 15. CDR3 length: 18 residues.

This sequence joins TRBV12-3 or TRBV12-4 and TRBJ2-2, with a tentative D call TRBD1 (6 bases). The CDR3 consists of 15 residues. The ends were cut back, 6 bases at V and 4 bases at J, with 15 bases in the middle. DNA of the CDR3: TGTGCCAGCAGGGGGGCAGGAAGGTCCACCGGGGAGCTGTTTTTT. Residues: CASRGAGRSTGELFF.

V and J are TRBV6-1 and TRBJ2-7; 11 nucleotides line up with TRBD1. Trimming removed 7 bases from V and 4 bases from J; junction bases left unmatched: 15. The CDR3 has 17 residues. The germline V gene has CDR1 MNHNS and CDR2 SASEGT. This CDR3 is CASTIRPGTGGSYEQYF. The CDR3 DNA sequence: TGTGCCAGCACCATACGACCCGGGACAGGGGGTTCGTACGAGCAGTACTTC.

This chain uses TRBV3-1 with TRBJ2-7; 7 bases agree with TRBD1. V lost 1 base, J lost 5 bases, and 8 bases stayed unmatched. Germline-derived CDR1 and CDR2 are LGHDT and YNNKEL (reference sequence). The CDR3 spans 15 residues. The CDR3 region has the DNA TGTGCCAGCAGCCAAGTCTTGGGACAGAAAAACGAGCAGTACTTC. It yields the protein CASSQVLGQKNEQYF.

This rearrangement joins TRBV6-2 or TRBV6-3 to TRBJ1-1; tentatively, D is TRBD1 (5 bases). Germline loops: CDR1 MNHEY, CDR2 SVGEGT. This CDR3 has 15 amino acids. Trimming stripped 0 bases from V and 5 bases from J, with 13 bases between. The CDR3 coding sequence is TGTGCCAGCAGTTACTCAGGGCAGGGTGAGACTGAAGCTTTCTTT. Its protein is CASSYSGQGETEAFF.

This chain connects TRBV4-3 to TRBJ2-1, with unresolved D. V was pared by 3 bases and J by 7 bases, with 7 bases between. Germline CDR1 is LGHNA and CDR2 is YSLEER. The CDR3 consists of 12 residues. In nucleotides, the CDR3 is TGCGCCAGCAGCCACTTTAGGAATGAGCAGTTCTTC. As protein: CASSHFRNEQFF.

The J gene is TRBJ2-1, the V gene TRBV5-1, with 8 nucleotides matching TRBD2. V lost 2 bases and J lost 6; bases outside the gene matches: 7. The CDR3 length is 15 residues. Germline V CDR1 and CDR2: SGHRS, YFSETQ. The CDR3 DNA is TGCGCCAGCAGCTTTAGCGGGGCCGGGGTCAATGAGCAGTTCTTC. This codes for CASSFSGAGVNEQFF.

This clonotype has a count of ten or more. The genes are TRBV12-3 or TRBV12-4 and TRBJ2-1; D might be TRBD1 (7 bases). The CDR3 is 17 residues long. The V end lost 6 bases, the J end lost 0 bases, and 18 bases lay between the germline ends. As DNA, the CDR3 is TGTGCCAGCAGCCCGGGACAGTGGAGGGGCTCCTACAATGAGCAGTTCTTC. This translates into CASSPGQWRGSYNEQFF.

In its sample, this clonotype was seen a few times. This chain connects TRBV5-5 to TRBJ2-2, with 13 bases lining up with TRBD2. The junction had 5 bases not matched to a gene; V was cut back by 4 bases and J by 5 bases. Germline assignment: CDR1 SGHKS and CDR2 YYEKEE (reference sequence). This CDR3 comprises 16 residues. The CDR3 sequence is CASSPRLAGGTGELFF. The CDR3 region has the DNA TGTGCCAGCAGCCCCAGACTAGCGGGAGGAACCGGGGAGCTGTTTTTT.

This clonotype was counted between two and nine times. The chain has TRBV6-1 and TRBJ2-7, with 7 bases matching TRBD1. In germline, CDR1 is MNHNS, CDR2 SASEGT. The length of the CDR3 is 14 residues. Trimming removed 5 bases from V and 7 bases from J; junction bases left unmatched: 11. CDR3 loop: CASSPGTDPIEQYF. The CDR3 DNA reads as TGTGCCAGCAGTCCCGGGACAGACCCGATTGAGCAGTACTTC.

In its sample, this clonotype was seen a few times. The chain couples TRBV12-3 or TRBV12-4 to TRBJ1-2; 9 nucleotides agree with TRBD1. The length of the CDR3 is 14 residues. V shed 2 bases and J 6 bases; nucleotides not matched to a gene: 4. The CDR3 sequence: CASSLYGTGNGYTF. DNA of the CDR3: TGTGCCAGCAGTTTATACGGGACAGGGAATGGCTACACCTTC.

V usage is TRBV5-1 and J usage is TRBJ2-3; D is undetermined. The V end was cut by 0 bases, the J end by 3 bases, with 14 bases between. Looked up from germline, CDR1 is SGHRS and CDR2 is YFSETQ. This CDR3 has 16 residues. The CDR3 is CASSLGSFPFTDTQYF. For the CDR3, the DNA is TGCGCCAGCAGCTTGGGATCGTTCCCGTTTACAGATACGCAGTATTTT.

This clonotype was seen a few times. This rearrangement joins TRBV12-3 or TRBV12-4 to TRBJ2-2; D possibly corresponds to TRBD1 (6 bases). The ends were cut back, 4 bases at V and 5 bases at J, with 11 bases in the middle. This CDR3 has 14 amino acids. The CDR3, as DNA: TGTGCCAGCAGTTCCGGGACAAAGACCGGGGAGCTGTTTTTT. It codes for CASSSGTKTGELFF.

The chain links TRBV28 to TRBJ1-5; maybe TRBD1 (6 bases). This CDR3 has 13 residues. Trimming removed 11 bases at V and 6 bases at J, with 17 bases between. Germline-derived CDR1 and CDR2 are MDHEN and SYDVKM. The CDR3 sequence is CAGNRGAGQPQHF. The CDR3 coding sequence is TGTGCCGGAAACCGGGGGGCAGGTCAGCCCCAGCATTTT.

This clonotype was seen many times. The chain links TRBV12-3 or TRBV12-4 to TRBJ1-1; TRBD1 agrees at 7 bases. CDR3 length equals 15 residues. V was pared by 5 bases and J by 2 bases, with 8 bases of the junction left unmatched. The CDR3 sequence: CASSPLQGLNTEAFF. CDR3 DNA: TGTGCCAGCAGTCCCCTACAGGGGTTAAACACTGAAGCTTTCTTT.

Many counts were recorded for this clonotype. In DNA, the CDR3 is TGCGCCAGCAGCTTGGGGGGGGCGGACTATGGCTACACCTTC. Encoded protein: CASSLGGADYGYTF. The chain joins TRBV5-1 to TRBJ1-2; D is possibly TRBD1 (6 bases). The CDR3 covers 14 residues. From germline, CDR1 is SGHRS and CDR2 YFSETQ. V lost 0 bases to trimming and J lost 3 bases, with 9 bases between them.

V gene TRBV5-1 combines with J gene TRBJ2-7; D is uncertain. Deletions cut 4 bases from V and 5 bases from J, with 13 bases between. Germline CDR1 is SGHRS and CDR2 is YFSETQ. This CDR3 contains 13 residues. CDR3 coding DNA: TGCGCCAGCAGCCCCAGCGAGGCCAACGAGCAGTACTTC. Amino acid sequence: CASSPSEANEQYF.

Here the CDR3 reads CASEAVQGYEQYF. The CDR3 DNA sequence: TGTGCCAGTGAAGCGGTTCAAGGCTACGAGCAGTACTTC. This chain uses TRBV2 with TRBJ2-7; D perhaps matches TRBD2 (5 bases). The ends were cut back, 9 bases at V and 3 bases at J, with 15 bases in the middle. This CDR3 comprises 13 residues. Germline-derived CDR1 and CDR2 are SNHLY and FYNNEI.